These 22 T cell receptor beta chains originate from one sample sequenced in a study of tumor-infiltrating lymphocytes in primary liver carcinoma. RNA was extracted from whole blood without cell sorting, alongside germline DNA. From roughly 0.45 ug total RNA, TCR beta cDNA was generated with a primer in the constant region. Nested multiplex PCR, run for three rounds with slightly modified ARM-PCR, yielded TCR beta libraries. The first two PCR rounds used TRBV1-TRBV30 forward primers with a C-beta reverse primer, nine to ten cycles each. One entry per CDR3 protein, called by TCRdb with MiXCR from the multiplex PCR reads. The data show approximately 210,000 distinct CDR3 sequences, almost 65% seen once. The specimen was peripheral blood. The receptors were gathered from an older woman with primary liver carcinoma and hepatitis B virus infection.

To note about this clonotype: Just one base apart from a much larger clone, this may be a read error. This chain joins TRBV6-4 and TRBJ2-1; 10 bases line up with TRBD2. The CDR3 is made up of 15 amino acids. Per germline, CDR1 MRHNA and CDR2 SNTAGT. Here the CDR3 reads CVSIILAGAYNEQFF. The CDR3 DNA follows: TGTGTCAGCATCATCCTAGCGGGAGCCTACAATGAGCAGTTCTTC.

This clonotype was recorded at least ten times. V is TRBV6-1 and J is TRBJ1-4; D might be TRBD1 (5 bases). V was cut by 10 bases and J by 10 bases, with 22 bases left in between. CDR1 and CDR2 from the germline V gene are MNHNS and SASEGT. The CDR3 is 14 residues long. CDR3 coding DNA: TGTGCCATCCTACCGGGACCTTCGGAGGGAAAACTGTTTTTT. Protein: CAILPGPSEGKLFF.

In the case of this clonotype: One base away lies a much larger clone, so this may be a sequencing read error. This sequence joins TRBV4-2 and TRBJ1-3, with 7 bases lining up with TRBD1. The germline V gene encodes CDR1 LGHNA and CDR2 YNFKEQ. The CDR3 loop spans 16 amino acids. Trimming took 1 base from V and 4 from J; bases not matched to a gene: 7. In DNA, the CDR3 is TGTGCCAGCAGCCAAGTCCCCAGGACAGGAGGAAACACCATATATTTT. This sequence encodes CASSQVPRTGGNTIYF.

This clonotype was detected ten times or more. The chain employs TRBV6-5 and TRBJ1-2; D remains ambiguous. V was trimmed by 2 bases and J by 8 bases, leaving 18 bases between them. The CDR3 has 15 amino acids. Germline CDR1 and CDR2: MNHEY and SVGAGI. The CDR3 is CASSYDGGGSDGYTF. The CDR3 nucleotides are TGTGCCAGCAGTTACGACGGCGGCGGATCGGACGGCTACACCTTC.

As regards this clonotype: One end of the junction varies from germline; a read error may be responsible. The J gene is TRBJ2-1, the V gene TRBV11-2; TRBD2 might be the D (5 bases). The germline gives CDR1 SGHAT, CDR2 FQNNGV. The CDR3 has 14 amino acids. CDR3 sequence reads: CACSLAGSLNEQFF. The CDR3 region has the DNA TGTGCCTGCAGCCTAGCCGGAAGTCTCAATGAGCAGTTCTTC. The variable domain in full, with the rest retrieved from reference TRBV11-2 and TRBJ2-1, is EAGVAQSPRYKIIEKRQSVAFWCNPISGHATLYWYQQILGQGPKLLIQFQNNGVVDDSQLPKDRFSAERLKGVDSTLKIQPAKLEDSAVYLCACSLAGSLNEQFFGPGTRLTVL.

As for this clonotype: One junction end does not reproduce the germline sequence, and a read error may be involved. CDR3 DNA: TGTACCAGCAGCTTAGGTCGATTACAGGGATCAGATACGCAGCATTTT. Protein: CTSSLGRLQGSDTQHF. V is TRBV11-2 and J is TRBJ2-3, with D perhaps TRBD1 (6 bases). The J call may be incorrect, as the DNA end agrees better with TRBJ1-5. The germline gives CDR1 SGHAT, CDR2 FQNNGV. This CDR3 contains 16 residues.

This clonotype was found many times. V usage is TRBV6-6 and J usage is TRBJ2-5; 11 bases map to TRBD2. Germline lookup yields CDR1 MNHNY and CDR2 SVGAGI (reference sequence). Trimming took 6 bases from V and 5 from J; bases not matched to a gene: 8. The CDR3 length is 15 residues. CDR3 protein: CASRISGRGVETQYF. The CDR3 nucleotides are TGTGCCAGCAGGATTAGCGGGAGGGGAGTCGAGACCCAGTACTTC.

For this clonotype: Being one base from a much bigger clone, this may be a read error. This rearrangement joins TRBV10-1 to TRBJ1-2; no definite D call. Germline V gene sequence: CDR1 WNHNN, CDR2 SYGVQD (reference sequence). This CDR3 is 14 amino acids long. V was clipped by 6 bases and J by 5 bases, with 16 bases between them. The CDR3 reads CASRAVPDPYGYTF. Written as DNA, the CDR3 is TGCGCCAGCAGGGCAGTTCCGGACCCGTATGGCTACACCTTC.

This clonotype appeared a single time. This is likely a read error, given that the CDR3 carries no conserved phenylalanine or tryptophan at its end. This sequence joins TRBV6-5 and TRBJ2-7; TRBD2 is a possible D gene (5 bases). The ends were cut back, 6 bases at V and 1 base at J, with 16 bases in the middle. CDR1 is MNHEY and CDR2 is SVGAGI in the germline V gene. The CDR3 spans 15 residues. CDR3 protein: CASSPSAGTSYEQYL. In DNA form, the CDR3 reads TGTGCCAGCAGCCCAAGCGCGGGCACTTCCTACGAGCAGTACTTA.

Worth noting for this clonotype: The junction differs from germline at one of its ends, possibly a read error. V usage is TRBV28 and J usage is TRBJ2-7; D ambiguous. The length of the CDR3 is 15 residues. Germline lookup yields CDR1 MDHEN and CDR2 SYDVKM. The CDR3 DNA follows: TGTGCCGGCAGTCTCGGTTCTAGGAACTCCTACGAGCAGTACTTC. Protein product: CAGSLGSRNSYEQYF.

Concerning this clonotype: The junction does not match germline at one end; this may be a read error. The chain combines TRBV29-1 with TRBJ1-2; D is perhaps TRBD1 (6 bases). In germline, CDR1 is SQVTM, CDR2 ANQGSEA. The CDR3 extends over 11 amino acids. The chain's CDR3 is CNVESDRGYTF. In DNA, the CDR3 is TGCAACGTTGAAAGTGACAGGGGCTACACCTTC.

Details on this clonotype: An end of the junction differs from the germline gene, which may be a read error. The chain employs TRBV28 and TRBJ2-5, with 8 nucleotides matching TRBD1. CDR1 and CDR2 (germline): MDHEN, SYDVKM. CDR3 size: 15 residues. CDR3 DNA: TGTGCCAGCGGAGACAGGGGCGCTGTACAAGAGGCCCAGTACTTC. The encoded protein is CASGDRGAVQEAQYF. Full variable domain (missing parts from reference TRBV28 and TRBJ2-5): DVKVTQSSRYLVKRTGEKVFLECVQDMDHENMFWYRQDPGLGLRLIYFSYDVKMKEKGDIPEGYSVSREKKERFSLILESASTNQTSMYLCASGDRGAVQEAQYFGPGTRLLVL.

Points on this clonotype: Compared with germline, one end of the junction differs, possibly owing to a read error. The chain joins TRBV11-2 to TRBJ1-2; 7 bases agree with TRBD1. Germline V CDR1 and CDR2: SGHAT, FQNNGV. CDR3 length: 15 residues. The CDR3 spells CASSLAGTGAYSYTF. CDR3 DNA sequence: TGTGCCAGCAGCTTAGCCGGAACAGGGGCCTATAGCTACACCTTC.

This clonotype was seen a few times. One end of the junction does not line up with germline, which may come from a read error. The gene calls are TRBV5-4 and TRBJ2-4; no definite D call. Germline values: CDR1 SGHNT, CDR2 YYREEE (reference sequence). CDR3 length: 15 residues. CDR3 residues: CASSPPSSDKNIQYF. For the CDR3, the DNA is TGTGCCAGCAGCCCCCCGTCAAGCGACAAAAACATTCAGTATTTC.

The V gene is TRBV11-2, the J gene TRBJ2-7, with 7 bases aligning to TRBD2. With V trimmed by 6 bases and J by 9 bases, 20 bases remained unmatched. The length of the CDR3 is 16 residues. The germline V gene has CDR1 SGHAT and CDR2 FQNNGV. The CDR3 sequence: CASRSGREFLYAGQYF. For the CDR3, the DNA is TGTGCCAGCAGGTCAGGGAGGGAATTCCTATACGCGGGGCAGTACTTC.

This clonotype was observed many times. This chain links TRBV6-5 with TRBJ2-3; 7 bases align to TRBD2. There are 14 residues in the CDR3. Germline V gene sequence: CDR1 MNHEY, CDR2 SVGAGI. Germline trimming cut 4 bases from V and 6 bases from J; bases unmatched to any gene: 7. The DNA for the CDR3 is TGTGCCAGCAGTTTCCTGACTAGCAGGGATACGCAGTATTTT. Its translation is CASSFLTSRDTQYF.

The chain has TRBV4-2 and TRBJ2-1; 10 bases match TRBD2. The germline V gene encodes CDR1 LGHNA and CDR2 YNFKEQ. The CDR3 has 16 amino acids. The CDR3 is CANSQEGLAGVNEQFF. The CDR3 nucleotides are TGTGCTAACAGCCAAGAAGGGCTAGCGGGAGTAAATGAGCAGTTCTTC.

As for this clonotype: Lacking the conserved final phenylalanine or tryptophan, this CDR3 likely reflects a read error. The chain couples TRBV6-5 to TRBJ2-1; 12 bases match TRBD2. The CDR3 spans 16 residues. Germline assignment: CDR1 MNHEY and CDR2 SVGAGI. V lost 6 bases to trimming and J lost 6 bases; unmatched junction nucleotides: 9. The CDR3 DNA is TGTGCCAGCAGAATACTAGCGGGAGGTTTGGTCAATGAGCAGTTCCTC. Translating gives CASRILAGGLVNEQFL.

This sequence joins TRBV28 and TRBJ2-7; the D is unclear. Germline lookup yields CDR1 MDHEN and CDR2 SYDVKM. The CDR3 sequence is 13 residues long. V shed 7 bases and J shed 5 bases, with 15 bases lying between them. The DNA of the CDR3 is TGTGCCAGCACTTTGACGTCGCCAAACGAGCAGTACTTC. Protein: CASTLTSPNEQYF.

This clonotype occurred many times. The gene calls are TRBV6-5 and TRBJ2-5; TRBD2 might be the D (6 bases). V lost 2 bases, J lost 5 bases, and 9 bases lay in between. The germline V gene has CDR1 MNHEY and CDR2 SVGAGI. The CDR3 has 13 residues. DNA for the CDR3: TGTGCCAGCAGTTACGCAGGGAGGGAGACCCAGTACTTC. It specifies CASSYAGRETQYF.

This clonotype showed up just once. A junction boundary mismatches the germline segment, possibly from a read error. The J gene is TRBJ2-3, the V gene TRBV28, with D perhaps matching TRBD1 (6 bases). The CDR3 covers 19 residues. Looked up from germline, CDR1 is MDHEN and CDR2 is SYDVKM. The CDR3 loop reads CSSSSLTRWGRLGTDTQYF. The CDR3 DNA reads TGTTCCAGCAGTTCCCTGACGAGGTGGGGGCGCCTTGGGACAGATACGCAGTATTTT.

This rearrangement joins TRBV24-1 to TRBJ2-2, with 11 bases identical to TRBD2. The CDR3 consists of 17 residues. CDR1 and CDR2 (germline): KGHDR, SFDVKD. V was pared by 4 bases and J by 5 bases, with 8 bases of the junction left unmatched. The CDR3 spells CATSELLAGVGTGELFF. CDR3 coding DNA: TGTGCCACCAGTGAATTACTAGCGGGAGTAGGAACCGGGGAGCTGTTTTTT.